These 19 T cell receptor beta chains were sequenced from one sample in a study of T cell changes during pregnancy in multiple sclerosis. Only in-frame clones appear in the TCRdb table, and some are missing; sequencing was by immunoSEQ multiplex PCR. This sample has approximately 61,000 clones; more than 75% occur once, and the top ten carry around 3.3%. The starting material was peripheral blood, obtained in the first trimester of pregnancy. The source of these receptors is a female donor in good health, enrolled as a control in a pregnancy study.

The rearrangement links TRBV19 to TRBJ1-5, with TRBD1 matching over 8 bases. CDR3 length: 16 residues. Germline-derived CDR1 and CDR2 are LNHDA and SQIVND (reference sequence). V was pared by 3 bases and J by 6 bases, with 10 bases of the junction left unmatched. Written as DNA, the CDR3 is TGTGCCAGTAGTATGGGAGACAGGGGAGCGGGTCAGCCCCAGCATTTT. This codes for CASSMGDRGAGQPQHF.

The rearrangement uses TRBV7-8 and TRBJ1-5; TRBD1 matches 7 bases. The CDR3 consists of 15 residues. Germline CDR1 SGHVS, CDR2 FQNEAQ. V shed 1 base, J shed 5 bases, and the junction held 5 bases outside the gene matches. The CDR3 is CASSLGRTGDQPQHF. The CDR3 coding sequence is TGTGCCAGCAGCTTAGGTCGCACAGGGGATCAGCCCCAGCATTTT. Based on the CDR3 plus reference TRBV7-8 and TRBJ1-5, the full variable domain is GAGVSQSPRYKVAKRGQDVALRCDPISGHVSLFWYQQALGQGPEFLTYFQNEAQLDKSGLPSDRFFAERPEGSVSTLKIQRTQQEDSAVYLCASSLGRTGDQPQHFGDGTRLSIL.

This CDR3 is CASSSSGELFF. CDR3 nucleotide sequence: TGTGCCAGTAGTAGTAGCGGGGAGCTGTTTTTT. The genes are TRBV19 and TRBJ2-2; D remains unclear. Germline lookup yields CDR1 LNHDA and CDR2 SQIVND (reference sequence). V was shortened by 4 bases and J by 7 bases, with 4 bases between the two germline ends. The CDR3 has 11 residues.

This clone showed up just a few times. The genes are TRBV7-9 and TRBJ1-1; D gene uncertain. CDR1 and CDR2 from the germline V gene are SEHNR and FQNEAQ (reference sequence). Trimming stripped 2 bases from V and 1 base from J, with 2 bases between. The CDR3 is 12 residues long. The CDR3 here is CASSLQNTEAFF. The CDR3 region has the DNA TGTGCCAGCAGCTTACAGAACACTGAAGCTTTCTTT.

The chain joins TRBV1 to TRBJ2-2; the D call TRBD2 from the table was never checked on the DNA. TRBV1 is classified as a pseudogene. The CDR3 runs 20 residues. The CDR3 spells CTSSHPGLAGDSSNTGELFF. For the CDR3, the DNA is TGCACCAGCAGCCATCCCGGACTAGCGGGGGATTCATCGAACACCGGGGAGCTGTTTTTT.

This chain links TRBV6-5 with TRBJ2-7, with D maybe TRBD1 (5 bases). CDR3 length: 15 residues. CDR1 is MNHEY and CDR2 is SVGAGI in the germline V gene. V lost 3 bases, J lost 0 bases, and 12 bases lay in between. CDR3 residues: CASSYSPGRSYEQYF. The DNA for the CDR3 is TGTGCCAGCAGTTATTCTCCAGGGCGCTCCTACGAGCAGTACTTC.

This clone was observed a single time. The rearrangement uses TRBV9 and TRBJ2-7, with 11 bases lining up with TRBD1. The ends lost 3 bases at V and 2 bases at J; junction bases unmatched: 4. There are 15 residues in the CDR3. Germline-derived CDR1 and CDR2 are SGDLS and YYNGEE. The CDR3: CASSEGTGGTYEQYF. The CDR3 bases are TGTGCCAGCAGCGAAGGGACAGGGGGTACCTACGAGCAGTACTTC.

This chain links TRBV30 with TRBJ1-2; TRBD1 might be the D (5 bases). The CDR3 loop spans 12 amino acids. Trimming removed 5 bases from V and 2 bases from J, with 9 bases in between. CDR1 and CDR2 from the germline V gene are GTSNPN and SVGIG (reference sequence). The CDR3 here is CAWAGRNYGYTF. CDR3 bases: TGTGCCTGGGCGGGACGGAACTATGGCTACACCTTC.

The genes are TRBV7-9 and TRBJ2-1; 7 bases fit TRBD1. The germline CDR1 and CDR2 sequences are SEHNR and FQNEAQ (reference sequence). V lost 1 base and J lost 7; bases outside the gene matches: 7. This CDR3 is 15 amino acids long. The CDR3 is CASSLETGARNEQFF. In DNA, the CDR3 is TGTGCCAGCAGCTTAGAAACAGGGGCAAGAAATGAGCAGTTCTTC.

The chain employs TRBV18 and TRBJ1-2; D not resolved. From germline, CDR1 is KGHSH and CDR2 LQKENI. Trimming removed 0 bases from V and 3 bases from J, with 20 bases in between. The CDR3 is 18 amino acids. The chain's CDR3 is CASSPPLGGVHSDYGYTF. The CDR3 region has the DNA TGTGCCAGCTCACCACCGTTAGGCGGAGTTCATTCTGACTATGGCTACACCTTC. The variable domain in full, completed from reference TRBV18 and TRBJ1-2, reads NAGVMQNPRHLVRRRGQEARLRCSPMKGHSHVYWYRQLPEEGLKFMVYLQKENIIDESGMPKERFSAEFPKEGPSILRIQQVVRGDSAAYFCASSPPLGGVHSDYGYTFGSGTRLTVV.

The genes are TRBV28 and TRBJ1-2; TRBD1 matches at 8 bases. V lost 6 bases to trimming and J lost 9 bases; unmatched junction nucleotides: 15. The germline CDR1 and CDR2 sequences are MDHEN and SYDVKM. The CDR3 consists of 15 residues. In DNA form, the CDR3 reads TGTGCCAGCAGCCCCCCTTCGGGACAGGTCGACAGCTACACCTTC. This codes for CASSPPSGQVDSYTF.

CDR3 DNA sequence: TGTGCCAGCAGTGGGACTAGCGCCCCCCACTACGAGCAGTACTTC. As protein: CASSGTSAPHYEQYF. The chain employs TRBV6-6 and TRBJ2-7; 10 bases map to TRBD2. J was trimmed by 3 bases and V by 5 bases; bases with no gene match: 7. The CDR3 contains 15 residues. Per the germline V gene, CDR1 is MNHNY and CDR2 is SVGAGI (reference sequence).

The chain's CDR3 is CASSEREIYSPLHF. The CDR3 DNA follows: TGTGCCAGCAGTGAAAGGGAGATCTATTCACCCCTCCACTTT. V is TRBV2 and J is TRBJ1-6; D call uncertain. The ends were cut back, 2 bases at V and 8 bases at J, with 10 bases in the middle. The CDR3 consists of 14 residues. The germline V gene encodes CDR1 SNHLY and CDR2 FYNNEI.

V and J are TRBV12-5 and TRBJ1-2; no definite D call. CDR3 length: 12 amino acids. Germline values: CDR1 LGHNT, CDR2 FRNRAP. Trimming stripped 0 bases from V and 9 bases from J, with 8 bases between. The CDR3 region is CASGLVGRRYTF. Written as DNA, the CDR3 is TGTGCTAGTGGTTTGGTAGGCAGGCGCTACACCTTC.

The V and J genes are TRBV2 and TRBJ1-5; maybe TRBD1 (6 bases). The V gene lost 1 base and the J gene lost 5 bases, with 12 bases spanning the gap. Germline-derived CDR1 and CDR2 are SNHLY and FYNNEI. There are 15 residues in the CDR3. The CDR3 sequence is CASSEGQGIDQPQHF. DNA of the CDR3: TGTGCCAGCAGTGAAGGGCAGGGGATTGATCAGCCCCAGCATTTT.

J is TRBJ2-1 and V is TRBV28, with 11 bases aligning to TRBD2. The CDR3 extends over 17 amino acids. Germline lookup yields CDR1 MDHEN and CDR2 SYDVKM. The ends lost 2 bases at V and 9 bases at J; junction bases unmatched: 12. In DNA form, the CDR3 reads TGTGCCAGCAGTTTACGACTAGCGGGATTAAAAAGGGGTGAGCAGTTCTTC. It translates to CASSLRLAGLKRGEQFF. The full variable domain, completed using reference TRBV28 and TRBJ2-1, is DVKVTQSSRYLVKRTGEKVFLECVQDMDHENMFWYRQDPGLGLRLIYFSYDVKMKEKGDIPEGYSVSREKKERFSLILESASTNQTSMYLCASSLRLAGLKRGEQFFGPGTRLTVL.

V usage is TRBV5-1 and J usage is TRBJ2-2; weak D call: TRBD1 (5 bases). This CDR3 contains 15 residues. Trimming cost V 0 bases and J 4 bases, with 10 bases left between them. Germline V gene lookup returns CDR1 SGHRS and CDR2 YFSETQ. The DNA for the CDR3 is TGCGCCAGCAGCTTGGAGGGGTGGAGCACCGGGGAGCTGTTTTTT. Translation gives CASSLEGWSTGELFF.

V is TRBV7-2 and J is TRBJ2-1, with TRBD1 identical over 7 bases. The CDR3 spans 17 residues. Trimming took 5 bases from V and 3 from J; bases not matched to a gene: 13. Germline CDR1 and CDR2: SGHTA and FQGNSA. CDR3 coding DNA: TGTGCCAGCAGCGCACCCGCCGGGACAGCGGTCTACAATGAGCAGTTCTTC. It encodes CASSAPAGTAVYNEQFF.

The chain joins TRBV28 to TRBJ1-4, with TRBD1 matching over 7 bases. Germline V gives CDR1 MDHEN, CDR2 SYDVKM. J gave up 4 bases and V 5 bases, and 10 bases lay outside the gene matches. The CDR3 covers 16 residues. CDR3 residues: CASSPRTGPLNEKLFF. CDR3 in DNA: TGTGCCAGCAGTCCAAGGACAGGCCCGCTTAATGAAAAACTGTTTTTT. Using reference TRBV28 and TRBJ1-4 for the parts outside the CDR3, the full variable domain is DVKVTQSSRYLVKRTGEKVFLECVQDMDHENMFWYRQDPGLGLRLIYFSYDVKMKEKGDIPEGYSVSREKKERFSLILESASTNQTSMYLCASSPRTGPLNEKLFFGSGTQLSVL.